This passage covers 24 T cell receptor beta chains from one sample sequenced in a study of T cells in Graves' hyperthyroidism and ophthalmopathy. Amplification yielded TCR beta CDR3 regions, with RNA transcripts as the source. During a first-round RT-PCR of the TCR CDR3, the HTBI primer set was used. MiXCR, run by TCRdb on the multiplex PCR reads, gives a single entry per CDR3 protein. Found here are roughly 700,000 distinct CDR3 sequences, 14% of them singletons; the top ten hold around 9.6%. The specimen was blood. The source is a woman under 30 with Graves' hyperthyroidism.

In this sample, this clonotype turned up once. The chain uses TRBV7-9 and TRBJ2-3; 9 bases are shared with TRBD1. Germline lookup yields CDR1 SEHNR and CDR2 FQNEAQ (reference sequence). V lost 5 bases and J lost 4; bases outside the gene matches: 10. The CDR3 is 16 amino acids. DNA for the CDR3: TGTGCCAGCAGCCCACGGACAGGGGAAGACTCAGATACGCAGTATTTT. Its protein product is CASSPRTGEDSDTQYF.

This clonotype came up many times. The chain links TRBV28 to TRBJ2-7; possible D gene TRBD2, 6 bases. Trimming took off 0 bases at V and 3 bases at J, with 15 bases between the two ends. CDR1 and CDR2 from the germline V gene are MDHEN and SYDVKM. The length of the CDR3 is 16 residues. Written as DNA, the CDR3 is TGTGCCAGCAGTTTATGGGCCCTATCTAGCGTCTACGAGCAGTACTTC. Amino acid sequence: CASSLWALSSVYEQYF.

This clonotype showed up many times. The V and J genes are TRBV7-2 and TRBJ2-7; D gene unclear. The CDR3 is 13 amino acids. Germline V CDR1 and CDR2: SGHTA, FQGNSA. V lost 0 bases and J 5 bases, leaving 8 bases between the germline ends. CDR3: CASSLAGRDEQYF. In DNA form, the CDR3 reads TGTGCCAGCAGCTTAGCGGGCCGAGACGAGCAGTACTTC.

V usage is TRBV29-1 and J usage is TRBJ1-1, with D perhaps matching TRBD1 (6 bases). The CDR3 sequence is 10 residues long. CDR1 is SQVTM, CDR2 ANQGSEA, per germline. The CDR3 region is CGGGETEAFF. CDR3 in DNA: TGCGGAGGGGGGGAAACTGAAGCTTTCTTT. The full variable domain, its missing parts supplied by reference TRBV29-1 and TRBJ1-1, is SAVISQKPSRDICQRGTSLTIQCQVDSQVTMMFWYRQQPGQSLTLIATANQGSEATYESGFVIDKFPISRPNLTFSTLTVSNMSPEDSSIYLCGGGETEAFFGQGTRLTVV.

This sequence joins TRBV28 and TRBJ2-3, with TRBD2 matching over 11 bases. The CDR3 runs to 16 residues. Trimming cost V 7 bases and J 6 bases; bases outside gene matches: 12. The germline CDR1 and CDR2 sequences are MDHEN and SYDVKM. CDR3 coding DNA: TGTGCCAGCACCTTAATAGCGGGGGGGGGAGCGGATACGCAGTATTTT. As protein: CASTLIAGGGADTQYF.

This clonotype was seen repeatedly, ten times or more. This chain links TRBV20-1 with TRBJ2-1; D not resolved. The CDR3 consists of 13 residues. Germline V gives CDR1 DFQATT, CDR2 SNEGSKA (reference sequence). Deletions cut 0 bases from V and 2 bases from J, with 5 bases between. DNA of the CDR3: TGCAGTGCTAGAGATCCACCCTACAATGAGCAGTTCTTC. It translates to CSARDPPYNEQFF.

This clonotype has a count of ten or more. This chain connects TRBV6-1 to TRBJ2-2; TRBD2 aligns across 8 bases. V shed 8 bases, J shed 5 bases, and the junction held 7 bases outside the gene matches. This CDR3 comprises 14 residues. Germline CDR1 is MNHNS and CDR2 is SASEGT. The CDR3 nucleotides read TGTGCCAGCGAGACGACTAGCGCGACCGGGGAGCTGTTTTTT. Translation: CASETTSATGELFF.

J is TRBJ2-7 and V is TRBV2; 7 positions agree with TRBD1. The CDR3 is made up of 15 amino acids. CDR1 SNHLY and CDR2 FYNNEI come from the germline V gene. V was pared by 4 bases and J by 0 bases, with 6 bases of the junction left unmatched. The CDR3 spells CASSARDSYSYEQYF. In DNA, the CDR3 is TGTGCCAGCAGTGCTAGGGACAGCTACTCCTACGAGCAGTACTTC.

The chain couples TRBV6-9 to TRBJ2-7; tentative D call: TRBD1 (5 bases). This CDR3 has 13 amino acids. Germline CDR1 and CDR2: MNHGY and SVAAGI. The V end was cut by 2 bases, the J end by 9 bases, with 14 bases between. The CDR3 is CASSYMIGQGQYF. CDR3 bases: TGTGCCAGCAGTTATATGATCGGTCAGGGGCAGTACTTC.

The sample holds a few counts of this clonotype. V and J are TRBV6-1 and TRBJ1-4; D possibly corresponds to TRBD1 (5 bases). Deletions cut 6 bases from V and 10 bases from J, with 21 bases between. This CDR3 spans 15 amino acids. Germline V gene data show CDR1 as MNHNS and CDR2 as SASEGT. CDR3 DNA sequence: TGTGCCAGCAGGGACCGGGACGGGAGGATGAGAAAACTGTTTTTT. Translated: CASRDRDGRMRKLFF.

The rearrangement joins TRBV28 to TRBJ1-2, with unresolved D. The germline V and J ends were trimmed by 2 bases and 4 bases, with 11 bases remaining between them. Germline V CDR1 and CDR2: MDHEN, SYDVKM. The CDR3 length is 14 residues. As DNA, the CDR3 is TGTGCCAGCAGTTTAGTAGGGCCGCCCTATGGCTACACCTTC. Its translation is CASSLVGPPYGYTF.

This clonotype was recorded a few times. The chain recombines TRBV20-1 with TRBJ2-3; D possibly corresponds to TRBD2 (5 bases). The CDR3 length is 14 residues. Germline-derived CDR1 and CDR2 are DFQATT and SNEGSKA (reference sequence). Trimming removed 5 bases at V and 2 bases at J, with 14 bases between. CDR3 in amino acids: CSAQSGGLTDTQYF. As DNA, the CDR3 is TGCAGTGCTCAGAGCGGAGGACTCACAGATACGCAGTATTTT.

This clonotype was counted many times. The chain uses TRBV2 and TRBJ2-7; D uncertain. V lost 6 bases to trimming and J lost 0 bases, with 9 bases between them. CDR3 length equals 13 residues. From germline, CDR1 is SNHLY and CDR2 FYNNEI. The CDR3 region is CASRDRHSYEQYF. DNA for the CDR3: TGTGCCAGCAGGGATCGCCACTCCTACGAGCAGTACTTC.

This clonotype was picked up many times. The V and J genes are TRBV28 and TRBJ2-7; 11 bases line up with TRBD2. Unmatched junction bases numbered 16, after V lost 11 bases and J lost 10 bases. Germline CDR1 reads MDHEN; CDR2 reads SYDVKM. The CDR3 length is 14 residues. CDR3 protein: CAVTLAGGPSEQYF. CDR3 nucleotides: TGTGCCGTCACCTTAGCGGGAGGGCCCTCGGAACAGTACTTC.

As DNA, the CDR3 is TGTGCCAGCAGCCGCAGCGGGAGAGAGACCCAGTACTTC. This translates into CASSRSGRETQYF. The V and J genes are TRBV7-2 and TRBJ2-5; 8 bases fit TRBD2. Germline values: CDR1 SGHTA, CDR2 FQGNSA. The junction had 3 bases not matched to a gene; V was cut back by 5 bases and J by 4 bases. CDR3 length: 13 residues.

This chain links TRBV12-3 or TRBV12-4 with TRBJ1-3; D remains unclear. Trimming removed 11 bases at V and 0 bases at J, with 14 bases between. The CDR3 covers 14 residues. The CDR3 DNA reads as TGTGCCGTCGAAGAGGACGGCTCTGGAAACACCATATATTTT. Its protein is CAVEEDGSGNTIYF.

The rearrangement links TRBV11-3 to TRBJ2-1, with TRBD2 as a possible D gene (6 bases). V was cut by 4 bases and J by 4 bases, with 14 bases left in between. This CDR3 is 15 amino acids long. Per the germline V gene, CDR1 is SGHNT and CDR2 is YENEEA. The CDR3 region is CASSSLEGTYNEQFF. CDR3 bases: TGTGCCAGCAGCTCTCTAGAGGGGACTTACAATGAGCAGTTCTTC.

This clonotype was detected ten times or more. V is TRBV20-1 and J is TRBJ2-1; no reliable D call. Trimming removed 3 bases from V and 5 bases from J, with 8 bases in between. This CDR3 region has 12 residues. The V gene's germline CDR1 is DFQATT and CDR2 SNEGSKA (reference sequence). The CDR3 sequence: CSARPFHNEQFF. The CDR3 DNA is TGCAGTGCTAGGCCGTTTCACAATGAGCAGTTCTTC.

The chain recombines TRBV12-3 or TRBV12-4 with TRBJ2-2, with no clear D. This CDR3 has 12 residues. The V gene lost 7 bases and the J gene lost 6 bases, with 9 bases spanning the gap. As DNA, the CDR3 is TGTGCCAGCACCCGCCGCCCCGGGGAGCTGTTTTTT. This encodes CASTRRPGELFF.

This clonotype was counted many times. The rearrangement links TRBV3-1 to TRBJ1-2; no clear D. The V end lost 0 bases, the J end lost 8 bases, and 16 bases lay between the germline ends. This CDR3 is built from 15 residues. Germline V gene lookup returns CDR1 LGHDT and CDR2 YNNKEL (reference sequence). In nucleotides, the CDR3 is TGTGCCAGCAGCCAAGATACCACCGCTGGGCGGGGCTACACCTTC. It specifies CASSQDTTAGRGYTF.

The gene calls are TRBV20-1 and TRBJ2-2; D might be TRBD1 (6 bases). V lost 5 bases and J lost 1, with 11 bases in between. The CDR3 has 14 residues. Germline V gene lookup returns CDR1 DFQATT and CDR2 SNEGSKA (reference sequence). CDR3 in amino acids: CSAPTGLNTGELFF. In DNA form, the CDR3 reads TGCAGTGCTCCTACAGGGTTGAACACCGGGGAGCTGTTTTTT.

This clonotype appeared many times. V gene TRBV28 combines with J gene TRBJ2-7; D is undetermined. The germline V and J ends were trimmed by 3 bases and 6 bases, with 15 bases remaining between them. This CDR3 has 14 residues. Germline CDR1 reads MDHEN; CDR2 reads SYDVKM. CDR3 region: CASSFTRFFGEQYF. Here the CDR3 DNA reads TGTGCCAGCAGTTTTACCCGTTTTTTTGGCGAGCAGTACTTC.

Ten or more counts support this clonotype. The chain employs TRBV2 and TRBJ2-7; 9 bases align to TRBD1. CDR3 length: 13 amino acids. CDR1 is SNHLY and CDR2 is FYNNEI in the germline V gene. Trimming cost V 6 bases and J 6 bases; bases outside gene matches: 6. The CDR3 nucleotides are TGTGCCAGCAGGTACAGGGGGCATGCCGAGCAGTACTTC. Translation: CASRYRGHAEQYF.

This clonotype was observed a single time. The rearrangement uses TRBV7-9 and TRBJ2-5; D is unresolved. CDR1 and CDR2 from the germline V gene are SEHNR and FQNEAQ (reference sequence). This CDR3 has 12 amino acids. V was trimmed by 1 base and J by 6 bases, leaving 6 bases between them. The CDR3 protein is CASSLETKTQYF. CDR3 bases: TGTGCCAGCAGCTTAGAAACAAAGACCCAGTACTTC. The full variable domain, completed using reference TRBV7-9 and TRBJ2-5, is DTGVSQNPRHKITKRGQNVTFRCDPISEHNRLYWYRQTLGQGPEFLTYFQNEAQLEKSRLLSDRFSAERPKGSFSTLEIQRTEQGDSAMYLCASSLETKTQYFGPGTRLLVL.